This is a list of T cell receptor beta chains from one sample in a study of blood T cell repertoires in COVID-19. Some clones are missing from TCRdb's copy, which holds only in-frame ones; the method was immunoSEQ multiplex PCR. This sample has 98,000 or so clones; roughly four fifths occur once, and the top ten carry 4% to 6%. The sample was peripheral blood. The receptor set was obtained from a man between 60 and 70 years old with acute or convalescent COVID-19. The CDR3 runs from the conserved cysteine through the conserved F or W. D genes are given only for firm matches. Clone size is not always given. Where it is, it says once, few, many or a class for expanded clones.

>TRBJ2-1|-|-|TRBV11-2
CASSLDMSNEQFF
TGTGCCAGCAGCTTAGATATGAGTAATGAGCAGTTCTTC
>TRBJ1-5|TRBD1|-|TRBV28
CASRHGTDYQPQHF
TGTGCCAGCAGACACGGGACAGATTATCAGCCCCAGCATTTT
>TRBJ2-3|TRBD2|-|TRBV2
CASIMTSGVSTDTQYF
TGTGCCAGCATTATGACTAGCGGGGTTAGCACAGATACGCAGTATTTT
>TRBJ2-6|-|-|TRBV4-2
CASSQEGHMTGANVLTF
TGTGCCAGCAGCCAAGAGGGACATATGACTGGGGCCAACGTCCTGACTTTC
>TRBJ1-1|-|-|TRBV7-9
CASSLRGANTEAFF
TGTGCCAGCAGCCTCAGGGGTGCGAACACTGAAGCTTTCTTT
>TRBJ1-4|TRBD1|once|TRBV5-8
CASSQTGLIEKLFF
TGTGCCAGCAGCCAGACAGGGCTGATTGAAAAACTGTTTTTT
>TRBJ2-3|TRBD2|few|TRBV5-1
CASSPGLAGDGDTQYF
TGCGCCAGCAGCCCGGGACTAGCGGGGGATGGAGATACGCAGTATTTT
>TRBJ2-5|-|-|TRBV7-2
CASSLGGNVAIRGTQYF
TGTGCCAGCAGCTTAGGTGGAAACGTGGCTATACGGGGGACCCAGTACTTC
>TRBJ1-2|-|-|TRBV30
CAWSDDRNYGYTF
TGTGCCTGGAGCGATGACAGGAACTATGGCTACACCTTC
>TRBJ2-7|-|-|TRBV29-1
CSVAVSRSFQSEQYF
TGCAGCGTGGCGGTGTCTCGCTCTTTTCAGAGTGAGCAGTACTTC
>TRBJ1-2|TRBD1|-|TRBV11-2
CASSLDRGQGGYGYTF
TGTGCCAGCAGCTTAGATCGGGGACAGGGGGGGTATGGCTACACCTTC
>TRBJ2-1|TRBD2|few|TRBV19
CASSSGLAPNNEQFF
TGTGCCAGTAGTTCCGGACTAGCGCCTAACAATGAGCAGTTCTTC
>TRBJ2-3|-|-|TRBV7-9
CASSPLTGTDTQYF
TGTGCCAGCAGCCCCCTGACTGGCACAGATACGCAGTATTTT
>TRBJ1-1|-|-|TRBV7-8
CASSLPQYEITEAFF
TGTGCCAGCAGCTTACCTCAATATGAGATCACTGAAGCTTTCTTT
>TRBJ2-1|-|-|TRBV7-3
CASSLQTGTVYNEQFF
TGTGCCAGCAGCCTTCAAACCGGGACTGTCTACAATGAGCAGTTCTTC
>TRBJ2-3|TRBD2|-|TRBV7-3
CASSLRRGGTDTQYF
TGTGCCAGCAGCTTAAGGCGGGGGGGCACAGATACGCAGTATTTT
>TRBJ1-6|TRBD1|-|TRBV5-6
CASSLDGTANSPLHF
TGTGCCAGCAGCCTAGACGGGACAGCAAATTCACCCCTCCACTTT
>TRBJ1-2|TRBD1|-|TRBV7-8
CASGTGVNYGYTF
TGTGCCAGCGGGACAGGAGTTAACTATGGCTACACCTTC
>TRBJ1-6|TRBD1|-|TRBV30
CASRDSGNSPLHF
TGTGCCTCCCGGGACAGTGGGAATTCACCCCTCCACTTT
>TRBJ1-2|TRBD1|-|TRBV7-2
CASSLVGTGAYYGYTF
TGTGCCAGCAGCTTAGTGGGGACAGGGGCCTACTATGGCTACACCTTC
>TRBJ2-5|TRBD2|-|TRBV5-8
CASSFPGGLAGETQYF
TGTGCCAGCAGCTTCCCCGGGGGACTAGCGGGAGAGACCCAGTACTTC
>TRBJ1-2|-|few|TRBV11-3
CASSFQGLLVGYTF
TGTGCCAGCAGCTTCCAGGGTTTGTTGGTTGGCTACACCTTC
>TRBJ1-2|-|-|TRBV19
CASSILYGNNYGYTF
TGTGCCAGTAGTATCCTATACGGGAATAACTATGGCTACACCTTC
>TRBJ1-5|-|-|TRBV19
CASSTRTVSNQPQHF
TGTGCCAGTAGTACTCGGACAGTTAGCAATCAGCCCCAGCATTTT
>TRBJ1-5|TRBD1|-|TRBV5-6
CASSLALTGGISNQPQHF
TGTGCCAGCAGCTTGGCCTTGACAGGGGGAATTAGCAATCAGCCCCAGCATTTT
>TRBJ2-7|TRBD1|-|TRBV9
CASSGGQFGHYEQYF
TGTGCCAGCAGCGGGGGACAGTTCGGGCACTACGAGCAGTACTTC
>TRBJ2-7|-|once|TRBV2
CASSRQDYEQYF
TGTGCCAGCAGTCGACAGGACTACGAGCAGTACTTC
>TRBJ2-5|TRBD1|-|TRBV7-7
CASSLEDRGAQYF
TGTGCTAGCAGCTTAGAGGACAGGGGGGCCCAGTACTTC
>TRBJ2-6|TRBD2|once|TRBV5-1
CASSSVAGASGANVLTF
TGCGCCAGCAGCTCCGTAGCGGGGGCCTCCGGGGCCAACGTCCTGACTTTC
>TRBJ2-1|TRBD2|-|TRBV6-2/TRBV6-3
CASSRLAGVPYNEQFF
TGTGCCAGCAGTCGACTAGCGGGAGTCCCCTACAATGAGCAGTTCTTC
>TRBJ1-5|-|-|TRBV18
CASSTGTQGSNQPQHF
TGTGCCAGCTCAACGGGGACACAAGGGAGCAATCAGCCCCAGCATTTT
>TRBJ1-1|-|-|TRBV11-2
CASGKGLNTEAFF
TGTGCCAGCGGGAAGGGGCTTAACACTGAAGCTTTCTTT
>TRBJ2-1|TRBD2|-|TRBV5-1
CASSFLAGAYNEQFF
TGCGCCAGCAGCTTTCTAGCGGGGGCTTACAATGAGCAGTTCTTC
>TRBJ2-3|TRBD2|once|TRBV27
CASSWGGLAPGSTDTQYF
TGTGCCAGCAGCTGGGGGGGACTAGCCCCTGGGAGCACAGATACGCAGTATTTT
>TRBJ1-1|TRBD1|-|TRBV6-5
CASSSQGGGAFF
TGTGCCAGCAGTTCACAGGGGGGAGGTGCTTTCTTT
>TRBJ2-5|-|once|TRBV19
CASSPGQPQETQYF
TGTGCCAGTAGTCCCGGACAGCCCCAAGAGACCCAGTACTTC
>TRBJ2-1|-|-|TRBV5-4
CASSLVVGGPYNEQFF
TGTGCCAGCAGCTTGGTAGTGGGAGGCCCCTACAATGAGCAGTTCTTC
>TRBJ2-1|TRBD2|-|TRBV5-1
CASGSLGGAINEQFF
TGCGCCAGCGGATCCCTCGGGGGGGCTATAAATGAGCAGTTCTTC
>TRBJ2-1|TRBD1|-|TRBV7-9
CASSLDRGPYNEQFF
TGTGCCAGCAGCCTCGACAGGGGGCCCTACAATGAGCAGTTCTTC
>TRBJ1-2|TRBD1|-|TRBV14
CASSQTRQGWNGYTF
TGTGCCAGCAGCCAAACTCGACAGGGGTGGAATGGCTACACCTTC
>TRBJ1-1|-|-|TRBV6-5
CASSTSGQSNTEAFF
TGTGCCAGCAGTACTTCCGGACAGTCGAACACTGAAGCTTTCTTT
>TRBJ2-7|-|-|TRBV21-1
CASSTDRAYEQYF
TGTGCCAGCAGCACGGACAGGGCCTACGAGCAGTACTTC
>TRBJ2-1|-|-|TRBV5-1
CASSYDSGSSYNEQFF
TGCGCCAGCAGCTATGATTCGGGGAGCTCCTACAATGAGCAGTTCTTC
>TRBJ2-7|TRBD1|medium-sized|TRBV7-3
CASSSDTTGGRYEQYF
TGTGCCAGCAGCTCCGATACGACAGGGGGCCGCTACGAGCAGTACTTC
>TRBJ2-3|TRBD1|-|TRBV7-3
CASSLRAGGRTDTQYF
TGTGCCAGCAGCTTAAGGGCAGGGGGACGCACAGATACGCAGTATTTT
>TRBJ1-2|TRBD1|few|TRBV2
CASTGQTFYGYTF
TGTGCCAGCACGGGACAGACTTTCTATGGCTACACCTTC
>TRBJ2-1|TRBD2|-|TRBV10-1
CASSKPGGGAGSYNEQFF
TGCGCCAGCAGCAAACCGGGGGGGGGCGCAGGTTCCTACAATGAGCAGTTCTTC